The 2 T cell receptor beta chains below were found in one sample sequenced in a study of T-cell memory formation after mild COVID-19. TCRdb re-analysed the 5' RACE reads in MiXCR, keeping a single row per CDR3 protein. Of roughly 400,000 distinct CDR3 sequences listed, about 16% are singletons. Material: PBMCs or a T cell subset sorted from them (not recorded which). These receptors were collected from a man between 18 and 35 years old who had mild COVID-19 (a few samples of this study predate the infection). Cell type and time point are not known.

The chain uses TRBV12-3 or TRBV12-4 and TRBJ1-5; 8 bases agree with TRBD1. The CDR3 consists of 14 residues. V was pared by 3 bases and J by 6 bases, with 4 bases of the junction left unmatched. This CDR3 reads CASSFWTGSQPQHF. The DNA for the CDR3 is TGTGCCAGCAGTTTTTGGACAGGGAGTCAGCCCCAGCATTTT.

This clonotype has only a few counts. The chain joins TRBV6-6 to TRBJ1-2, with D perhaps TRBD1 (6 bases). Per germline, CDR1 MNHNY and CDR2 SVGAGI (reference sequence). Between the trimmed V and J ends, which lost 7 bases and 7 bases, there was a span of 19 bases. The CDR3 spans 14 residues. The CDR3: CASTPSRGGIGYTF. The DNA of the CDR3 is TGTGCCAGCACTCCCTCTCGGGGGGGCATTGGCTACACCTTC.